This TCR beta chain stems from a study of T cell repertoires in cytomegalovirus infection. The ends were cut back, 1 base at V and 8 bases at J, with 8 bases in the middle. The CDR3 has 12 residues. Germline CDR1 SGHTA, CDR2 FQGNSA. MiXCR was run by TCRdb on the reads, yielding one entry per CDR3 protein. This table has under 250,000 distinct CDR3 sequences, approximately 6.7% appearing once. This clonotype was detected ten times or more. The J gene is TRBJ1-2, the V gene TRBV7-2; no clear D. Sample: PBMCs. This sequence originates from a human donor in good health (CMV status not recorded). Some clones in this sample may be carry-over from other donors' samples. In DNA form, the CDR3 reads TGTGCCAGCAGCTTAGATGACGAAGGCTACACCTTC. Translated: CASSLDDEGYTF. Drawing the rest from reference TRBV7-2 and TRBJ1-2, the complete variable domain is GAGVSQSPSNKVTEKGKDVELRCDPISGHTALYWYRQSLGQGLEFLIYFQGNSAPDKSGLPSDRFSAERTGGSVSTLTIQRTQQEDSAVYLCASSLDDEGYTFGSGTRLTVV.